The rows below give T cell receptor beta chains drawn from one sample of a study of shared clonotypes between healthy human individuals. Using immunoSEQ multiplex PCR, the repertoire was profiled, and TCRdb retains in-frame clones only, with some absent. The table records roughly 2.2 million clones, just over 90% of them present only once. Sequencing was carried out using naive CD4+ T cells from PBMCs. The receptors here all came from a man between 18 and 35 years old in good health. Some clones in this sample may be carry-over from other donors' samples. Both conserved end residues are part of each CDR3. D genes are given only for firm matches. Some rows mark clone size as missing; the rest say once, few, many or name a class of expanded clone.

cdr3_aa: CASSQAGGLWNTGELFF
cdr3_nt: TGTGCCAGCAGCCAGGCAGGGGGCCTTTGGAACACCGGGGAGCTGTTTTTT
j_call: TRBJ2-2
v_call: TRBV14
clone_size: -
d_call: TRBD1

cdr3_aa: CASSVQTKNEQFF
cdr3_nt: TGTGCCAGCAGCGTCCAGACAAAAAATGAGCAGTTCTTC
j_call: TRBJ2-1
v_call: TRBV9
clone_size: -
d_call: -

cdr3_aa: CASSLGGAGVTQPQHF
cdr3_nt: TGTGCCAGCAGTTTAGGCGGGGCAGGGGTCACTCAGCCCCAGCATTTT
j_call: TRBJ1-5
v_call: TRBV28
clone_size: -
d_call: -

cdr3_aa: CASSQTSGRVEQYF
cdr3_nt: TGCGCCAGCAGTCAAACTAGCGGGAGGGTCGAGCAGTACTTC
j_call: TRBJ2-7
v_call: TRBV10-2
clone_size: -
d_call: TRBD2

cdr3_aa: CASSPGAVLEQYF
cdr3_nt: TGTGCCAGCTCACCGGGGGCGGTCCTCGAGCAGTACTTC
j_call: TRBJ2-7
v_call: TRBV18
clone_size: -
d_call: -

cdr3_aa: CASSQAEQGRRFF
cdr3_nt: TGCGCCAGCAGCCAAGCCGAACAGGGGAGGCGGTTCTTC
j_call: TRBJ2-1
v_call: TRBV4-3
clone_size: -
d_call: -

cdr3_aa: CSVPSRGVAGEAFF
cdr3_nt: TGCAGCGTTCCCTCTAGAGGGGTCGCGGGTGAAGCTTTCTTT
j_call: TRBJ1-1
v_call: TRBV29-1
clone_size: few
d_call: -

cdr3_aa: CASSFGGQLTYEQYF
cdr3_nt: TGTGCCAGCAGCTTCGGGGGACAGTTGACCTACGAGCAGTACTTC
j_call: TRBJ2-7
v_call: TRBV7-3
clone_size: -
d_call: -

cdr3_aa: CASSTPRTSGTYEQYF
cdr3_nt: TGTGCCAGTAGTACCCCTCGGACTAGCGGGACGTACGAGCAGTACTTC
j_call: TRBJ2-7
v_call: TRBV19
clone_size: -
d_call: TRBD2

cdr3_aa: CASSKGASGSYGYTF
cdr3_nt: TGTGCCAGCAGCAAGGGGGCGTCCGGATCTTATGGCTACACCTTC
j_call: TRBJ1-2
v_call: TRBV6-5
clone_size: -
d_call: TRBD1

cdr3_aa: CASSARTGYTGELFF
cdr3_nt: TGTGCCAGCAGCGCGCGCACAGGGTACACCGGGGAGCTGTTTTTT
j_call: TRBJ2-2
v_call: TRBV7-2
clone_size: -
d_call: -

cdr3_aa: CASSPGTGGTGELFF
cdr3_nt: TGTGCCAGCAGTCCCGGGACAGGGGGCACCGGGGAGCTGTTTTTT
j_call: TRBJ2-2
v_call: TRBV2
clone_size: -
d_call: TRBD1

cdr3_aa: CASRWDGHSNQPQHF
cdr3_nt: TGTGCCAGCAGGTGGGACGGACATAGCAATCAGCCCCAGCATTTT
j_call: TRBJ1-5
v_call: TRBV27
clone_size: -
d_call: -

cdr3_aa: CASRNSGTVYEQYF
cdr3_nt: TGTGCCAGCAGGAACTCGGGGACCGTCTACGAGCAGTACTTC
j_call: TRBJ2-7
v_call: TRBV28
clone_size: -
d_call: -

cdr3_aa: CASSPGVTEQYF
cdr3_nt: TGTGCCAGCAGCCCGGGGGTGACCGAGCAGTACTTC
j_call: TRBJ2-7
v_call: TRBV7-9
clone_size: -
d_call: -

cdr3_aa: CATSRGTSGSRGNEQFF
cdr3_nt: TGTGCCACCAGCAGAGGGACTAGCGGGAGCCGTGGAAATGAGCAGTTCTTC
j_call: TRBJ2-1
v_call: TRBV15
clone_size: -
d_call: TRBD2

cdr3_aa: CASGPRQGATGNNEQFF
cdr3_nt: TGTGCCAGCGGCCCGAGACAGGGGGCGACGGGTAACAATGAGCAGTTCTTC
j_call: TRBJ2-1
v_call: TRBV28
clone_size: -
d_call: TRBD1

cdr3_aa: CASSLGGTSHEQFF
cdr3_nt: TGTGCCAGCAGCTTAGGAGGGACTAGCCATGAGCAGTTCTTC
j_call: TRBJ2-1
v_call: TRBV7-9
clone_size: -
d_call: TRBD2

cdr3_aa: CAISEGQDYGYTF
cdr3_nt: TGTGCCATCAGTGAAGGACAGGACTATGGCTACACCTTC
j_call: TRBJ1-2
v_call: TRBV10-3
clone_size: -
d_call: TRBD1

cdr3_aa: CATSGGYNEQFF
cdr3_nt: TGTGCCACCAGCGGCGGTTACAATGAGCAGTTCTTC
j_call: TRBJ2-1
v_call: TRBV15
clone_size: -
d_call: -

cdr3_aa: CASSQGLAGDAETQYF
cdr3_nt: TGTGCCAGCAGCCAAGGACTAGCGGGAGATGCAGAGACCCAGTACTTC
j_call: TRBJ2-5
v_call: TRBV5-4
clone_size: -
d_call: TRBD2

cdr3_aa: CASSLQGMTGNTIYF
cdr3_nt: TGCGCCAGCAGCTTGCAGGGCATGACTGGAAACACCATATATTTT
j_call: TRBJ1-3
v_call: TRBV5-1
clone_size: -
d_call: -

cdr3_aa: CASSQDWDISYEQYF
cdr3_nt: TGTGCCAGCAGCCAAGATTGGGACATCTCCTACGAGCAGTACTTC
j_call: TRBJ2-7
v_call: TRBV4-2
clone_size: -
d_call: -

cdr3_aa: CASSPGQNWRTEAFF
cdr3_nt: TGTGCCAGCAGCCCCGGGCAGAATTGGCGGACTGAAGCTTTCTTT
j_call: TRBJ1-1
v_call: TRBV5-4
clone_size: -
d_call: -

cdr3_aa: CASSKGDIGYEQYF
cdr3_nt: TGTGCCAGCAGCAAAGGGGATATTGGCTACGAGCAGTACTTC
j_call: TRBJ2-7
v_call: TRBV21-1
clone_size: -
d_call: -

cdr3_aa: CASSQIGGGRYTQYF
cdr3_nt: TGCGCCAGCAGCCAAATCGGGGGAGGCCGTTATACGCAGTATTTT
j_call: TRBJ2-3
v_call: TRBV4-1
clone_size: -
d_call: -

cdr3_aa: CASSLGGSRIYEQYF
cdr3_nt: TGCGCCAGCAGCTTAGGGGGGAGCCGAATCTACGAGCAGTACTTC
j_call: TRBJ2-7
v_call: TRBV5-1
clone_size: -
d_call: -

cdr3_aa: CASSLQGLSGNTIYF
cdr3_nt: TGCGCCAGCAGCCTGCAGGGGCTTTCTGGAAACACCATATATTTT
j_call: TRBJ1-3
v_call: TRBV4-1
clone_size: once
d_call: -

cdr3_aa: CASSRSPTSGQSYEQYF
cdr3_nt: TGCGCCAGCAGCCGATCTCCGACTAGCGGCCAATCCTACGAGCAGTACTTC
j_call: TRBJ2-7
v_call: TRBV4-3
clone_size: -
d_call: TRBD2

cdr3_aa: CASSVWERGTYEQYF
cdr3_nt: TGTGCCAGCAGCGTTTGGGAGCGGGGTACCTACGAGCAGTACTTC
j_call: TRBJ2-7
v_call: TRBV25-1
clone_size: once
d_call: TRBD2

cdr3_aa: CASSLQGAREQYF
cdr3_nt: TGCGCCAGCAGTTTACAGGGGGCGCGCGAGCAGTACTTC
j_call: TRBJ2-7
v_call: TRBV5-1
clone_size: -
d_call: TRBD1

cdr3_aa: CASSPRGTGNTEAFF
cdr3_nt: TGTGCCAGCAGCCCCCGGGGGACAGGGAACACTGAAGCTTTCTTT
j_call: TRBJ1-1
v_call: TRBV7-9
clone_size: -
d_call: TRBD1

cdr3_aa: CASSFKPNTGELFF
cdr3_nt: TGTGCCAGCAGTTTCAAACCGAACACCGGGGAGCTGTTTTTT
j_call: TRBJ2-2
v_call: TRBV27
clone_size: -
d_call: -

cdr3_aa: CASSFTGVSYEQYF
cdr3_nt: TGTGCCAGCAGCTTCACAGGGGTAAGCTACGAGCAGTACTTC
j_call: TRBJ2-7
v_call: TRBV7-2
clone_size: -
d_call: TRBD1

cdr3_aa: CASSSGLAGGTLVEQFF
cdr3_nt: TGTGCCAGCAGCTCGGGACTAGCGGGAGGGACTTTAGTTGAGCAGTTCTTC
j_call: TRBJ2-1
v_call: TRBV5-4
clone_size: -
d_call: TRBD2

cdr3_aa: CASSQERGQGPTDTQYF
cdr3_nt: TGTGCCAGCAGCCAAGAAAGGGGACAGGGGCCGACAGATACGCAGTATTTT
j_call: TRBJ2-3
v_call: TRBV4-2
clone_size: -
d_call: TRBD1

cdr3_aa: CASTPRSGAGGYTF
cdr3_nt: TGTGCCAGCACTCCCAGGTCTGGGGCCGGGGGCTACACCTTC
j_call: TRBJ1-2
v_call: TRBV28
clone_size: -
d_call: -

cdr3_aa: CASSPPTAYNEQFF
cdr3_nt: TGTGCCAGCTCACCACCGACTGCCTACAATGAGCAGTTCTTC
j_call: TRBJ2-1
v_call: TRBV18
clone_size: -
d_call: -

cdr3_aa: CASSPSGTDAYEQYF
cdr3_nt: TGCGCCAGCAGCCCTTCCGGGACAGACGCCTACGAGCAGTACTTC
j_call: TRBJ2-7
v_call: TRBV4-1
clone_size: -
d_call: TRBD1

cdr3_aa: CASSSGLAGMGEQYF
cdr3_nt: TGTGCCAGCAGCTCGGGACTAGCGGGAATGGGCGAGCAGTACTTC
j_call: TRBJ2-7
v_call: TRBV11-3
clone_size: -
d_call: TRBD2

cdr3_aa: CASSSWTGSTDTQYF
cdr3_nt: TGTGCCAGCAGCTCATGGACAGGGAGTACAGATACGCAGTATTTT
j_call: TRBJ2-3
v_call: TRBV7-9
clone_size: -
d_call: TRBD1

cdr3_aa: CASSFGGGGQPQHF
cdr3_nt: TGTGCCAGCAGTTTTGGAGGAGGAGGGCAGCCCCAGCATTTT
j_call: TRBJ1-5
v_call: TRBV28
clone_size: -
d_call: -

cdr3_aa: CASSRAYNYEQYF
cdr3_nt: TGTGCCAGCAGCCGGGCATACAACTACGAGCAGTACTTC
j_call: TRBJ2-7
v_call: TRBV7-3
clone_size: -
d_call: -

cdr3_aa: CASSIGQGGTF
cdr3_nt: TGTGCCAGCAGCATAGGGCAGGGGGGCACCTTC
j_call: TRBJ1-2
v_call: TRBV7-9
clone_size: -
d_call: TRBD1

cdr3_aa: CASSVVGLAGGDYNEQFF
cdr3_nt: TGTGCCAGCAGCGTAGTGGGACTAGCGGGAGGGGACTACAATGAGCAGTTCTTC
j_call: TRBJ2-1
v_call: TRBV9
clone_size: -
d_call: TRBD2

cdr3_aa: CASSPRNYEQYF
cdr3_nt: TGTGCCAGCAGCCCGCGGAACTACGAGCAGTACTTC
j_call: TRBJ2-7
v_call: TRBV28
clone_size: -
d_call: -

cdr3_aa: CASSLGWGTKMNTEAFF
cdr3_nt: TGTGCCAGCAGCTTAGGTTGGGGGACGAAGATGAACACTGAAGCTTTCTTT
j_call: TRBJ1-1
v_call: TRBV7-9
clone_size: -
d_call: -

cdr3_aa: CASSSGTLETQYF
cdr3_nt: TGTGCCAGCAGTTCCGGGACGCTCGAGACCCAGTACTTC
j_call: TRBJ2-5
v_call: TRBV28
clone_size: -
d_call: -

cdr3_aa: CASSRGQAANYGYTF
cdr3_nt: TGCGCCAGCAGCCGCGGACAAGCAGCTAACTATGGCTACACCTTC
j_call: TRBJ1-2
v_call: TRBV4-1
clone_size: -
d_call: -

cdr3_aa: CASSLLGRETQYF
cdr3_nt: TGTGCCAGCAGTTTATTGGGAAGGGAGACCCAGTACTTC
j_call: TRBJ2-5
v_call: TRBV28
clone_size: -
d_call: -

cdr3_aa: CASSLVRQPGSGEKLFF
cdr3_nt: TGTGCCAGCAGCTTAGTCCGACAACCGGGGTCCGGAGAAAAACTGTTTTTT
j_call: TRBJ1-4
v_call: TRBV7-2
clone_size: -
d_call: -

cdr3_aa: CASSLLRGETYEQYF
cdr3_nt: TGTGCCAGCAGCTTACTCCGGGGTGAAACCTACGAGCAGTACTTC
j_call: TRBJ2-7
v_call: TRBV7-9
clone_size: -
d_call: -